This T cell receptor beta chain is drawn from a study of blood T cell repertoires in COVID-19. Data came from immunoSEQ multiplex PCR; TCRdb stores just in-frame clones and leaves some out. The table includes around 100,000 clones, approximately 84% detected once. Per germline, CDR1 SGDLS and CDR2 YYNGEE. The V end was cut by 2 bases, the J end by 1 base, with 7 bases between. The CDR3 is 14 residues long. The sequencing input was peripheral blood. The TCR comes from a woman aged 40 to 55 with acute or convalescent COVID-19. This rearrangement joins TRBV9 to TRBJ1-3, with a tentative D call TRBD1 (6 bases). CDR3 residues: CASSVTGSGNTIYF. The CDR3, as DNA: TGTGCCAGCAGCGTTACAGGGTCTGGAAACACCATATATTTT. The full variable domain, with the rest looked up from reference TRBV9 and TRBJ1-3, is DSGVTQTPKHLITATGQRVTLRCSPRSGDLSVYWYQQSLDQGLQFLIQYYNGEERAKGNILERFSAQQFPDLHSELNLSSLELGDSALYFCASSVTGSGNTIYFGEGSWLTVV.